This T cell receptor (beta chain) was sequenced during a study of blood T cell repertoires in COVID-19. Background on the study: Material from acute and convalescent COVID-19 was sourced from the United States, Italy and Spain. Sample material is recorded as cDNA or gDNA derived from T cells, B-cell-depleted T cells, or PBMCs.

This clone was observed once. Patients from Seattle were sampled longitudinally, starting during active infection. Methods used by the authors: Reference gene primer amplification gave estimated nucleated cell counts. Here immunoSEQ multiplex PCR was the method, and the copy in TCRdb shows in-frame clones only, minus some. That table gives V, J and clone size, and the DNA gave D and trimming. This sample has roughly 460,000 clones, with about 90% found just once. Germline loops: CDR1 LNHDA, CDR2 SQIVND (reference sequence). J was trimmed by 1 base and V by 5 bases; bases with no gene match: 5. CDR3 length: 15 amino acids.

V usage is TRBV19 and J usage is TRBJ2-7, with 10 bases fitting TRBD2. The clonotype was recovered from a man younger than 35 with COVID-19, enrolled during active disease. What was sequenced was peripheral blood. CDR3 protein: CASSQRTSGSYEQYF. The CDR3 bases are TGTGCCAGTAGTCAAAGGACTAGCGGATCCTACGAGCAGTACTTC.